Sequencing of this T cell receptor beta chain was carried out in a study of metastatic and nonmetastatic thyroid tumors. Across the study: The comparison covered peripheral blood and tumor or nodule tissue in malignant and benign thyroid patients.

The study, taken as a whole, reports: According to reports, the diversity of TCR beta was significantly higher in malignant thyroid tumors than in benign nodules, and this held in both blood and tumor samples.

None of the patients had undergone any treatment ahead of thyroid surgery. Authors' analysis steps: For papillary thyroid cancer, a distant-metastasis classifier was constructed from CDR3 differences observed across clinicopathological groups. TCRdb re-clonotyped the PCR reads via MiXCR. The V and J calls and clone size come from TCRdb's table, not from the authors' own analysis. The table has 25,000 to 35,000 clones, around 15% seen once. This clone was seen ten or more times. Its matching antigen is unknown. V was clipped by 1 base and J by 5 bases, with 14 bases between them. Germline CDR1 reads MNHEY; CDR2 reads SMNVEV (reference sequence). The CDR3 length is 15 residues.

The chain employs TRBV27 and TRBJ1-1; a possible D gene is TRBD1 (6 bases). Sequences were obtained from blood. This TCR was recovered from a female donor with papillary thyroid cancer or a benign thyroid nodule (not recorded which). Some clones in this sample may be carry-over from other donors' samples. CDR3 amino acids: CASSLYGRGLTEAFF. Here the CDR3 DNA reads TGTGCCAGCAGTTTATATGGCAGGGGATTGACTGAAGCTTTCTTT.